The 17 T cell receptor beta chains reported below all come from one sample, sequenced in a study of spatial heterogeneity in lung cancer. Time point reported: sample taken at primary tumor resection. No cell sorting; template was whole RNA from tumor, lung tissue or PBMC. TCRdb passed the 5' RACE reads through MiXCR, listing each CDR3 protein once. There are around 12,000 distinct CDR3 sequences in the sample; about 14% occur only once, and about 35% lies in the top ten. Sequencing used PBMCs, obtained at surgery. All receptors come from a male donor with early-stage non-small cell lung cancer.

This clonotype rates as large (0.1 to 1%). The gene calls are TRBV19 and TRBJ2-1; D unclear. The germline V gene encodes CDR1 LNHDA and CDR2 SQIVND (reference sequence). The CDR3 has 12 amino acids. Trimming left V 4 bases short and J 3 bases short, with 4 bases between. CDR3 DNA: TGTGCCAGTAGTACAGACTACAATGAGCAGTTCTTC. Translating gives CASSTDYNEQFF.

This rearrangement joins TRBV7-2 to TRBJ2-7, with D unclear. Trimming pared 1 base from V and 0 bases from J, leaving 13 bases between. CDR1 is SGHTA, CDR2 FQGNSA, per germline. The length of the CDR3 is 16 residues. The CDR3 nucleotides read TGTGCCAGCAGCTTAGGCGGCTCCCCCAGCTCCTACGAGCAGTACTTC. Protein: CASSLGGSPSSYEQYF.

The J gene is TRBJ2-7, the V gene TRBV5-1; 9 positions agree with TRBD1. CDR1 SGHRS and CDR2 YFSETQ come from the germline V gene. The junction had 4 bases not matched to a gene; V was cut back by 6 bases and J by 3 bases. The CDR3 extends over 13 amino acids. CDR3: CASNPGQGYEQYF. In nucleotides, the CDR3 is TGCGCCAGCAACCCGGGACAGGGCTACGAGCAGTACTTC.

This clonotype was observed many times. The chain has TRBV5-1 and TRBJ1-4; D gene unclear. Germline values: CDR1 SGHRS, CDR2 YFSETQ. CDR3 length: 18 amino acids. Trimming shortened V by 1 base and J by 0 bases, and 16 bases separated the two germline ends. The CDR3 reads CASSLNKRGSSTNEKLFF. The CDR3 bases are TGCGCCAGCAGCTTGAATAAGCGGGGATCATCAACTAATGAAAAACTGTTTTTT.

This clonotype was seen a handful of times. The chain employs TRBV20-1 and TRBJ2-7; D unclear. This CDR3 spans 15 amino acids. From germline, CDR1 is DFQATT and CDR2 SNEGSKA (reference sequence). Trimming stripped 0 bases from V and 2 bases from J, with 14 bases between. The CDR3 spells CSARDLHSETYEQYF. CDR3 DNA sequence: TGCAGTGCTAGAGATCTTCACAGCGAGACCTACGAGCAGTACTTC.

This clonotype was observed many times. V usage is TRBV20-1 and J usage is TRBJ2-4; 7 nucleotides line up with TRBD1. Looked up from germline, CDR1 is DFQATT and CDR2 is SNEGSKA (reference sequence). The CDR3 contains 16 residues. V lost 0 bases to trimming and J lost 0 bases; unmatched junction nucleotides: 5. CDR3: CSARERTGLAKNIQYF. The CDR3 region has the DNA TGCAGTGCTAGAGAGAGGACAGGATTAGCCAAAAACATTCAGTACTTC.

The chain employs TRBV7-9 and TRBJ2-3; perhaps TRBD1 as D (5 bases). This CDR3 is 16 amino acids long. Germline CDR1 is SEHNR and CDR2 is FQNEAQ (reference sequence). V was trimmed by 5 bases and J by 1 base, leaving 16 bases between them. The CDR3 loop reads CASSDTQVRGTDTQYF. The CDR3 coding sequence is TGTGCCAGCAGCGACACACAGGTCCGCGGCACAGATACGCAGTATTTT.

This clonotype came up a few times. The chain is built from TRBV7-2 and TRBJ2-7; D gene ambiguous. In germline, CDR1 is SGHTA, CDR2 FQGNSA. Trimming cost V 4 bases and J 3 bases, with 4 bases left between them. The CDR3 extends over 11 amino acids. In DNA, the CDR3 is TGTGCCAGCAGCTCGTTCTACGAGCAGTACTTC. Amino acids: CASSSFYEQYF. The entire variable domain, with the rest obtained from reference TRBV7-2 and TRBJ2-7, is as follows: GAGVSQSPSNKVTEKGKDVELRCDPISGHTALYWYRQSLGQGLEFLIYFQGNSAPDKSGLPSDRFSAERTGGSVSTLTIQRTQQEDSAVYLCASSSFYEQYFGPGTRLTVT.

In this sample, this clonotype turned up many times. V and J are TRBV28 and TRBJ2-7; D is perhaps TRBD2 (5 bases). V lost 3 bases, J lost 0 bases, and 9 bases lay in between. Germline V gene lookup returns CDR1 MDHEN and CDR2 SYDVKM. The CDR3 is 14 residues long. The CDR3 DNA reads TGTGCCAGCAGTTTCGGAGGCGGCTCCTACGAGCAGTACTTC. Its translation is CASSFGGGSYEQYF.

This clonotype was counted at least ten times. V is TRBV4-2 and J is TRBJ1-6; TRBD1 might be the D (6 bases). Germline lookup yields CDR1 LGHNA and CDR2 YNFKEQ. The CDR3 extends over 16 amino acids. The ends were cut back, 1 base at V and 10 bases at J, with 17 bases in the middle. The CDR3 loop is CASSQALRGVNSPLHF. The CDR3 DNA is TGTGCCAGCAGCCAAGCCCTCAGGGGTGTAAACTCACCCCTCCACTTT.

This chain connects TRBV29-1 to TRBJ2-1, with 8 bases matching TRBD2. CDR3 size: 13 residues. Germline V lookup: CDR1 SQVTM, CDR2 ANQGSEA. Trimming cost V 6 bases and J 2 bases; bases outside gene matches: 3. The CDR3 sequence is CSVSSGPYNEQFF. In DNA form, the CDR3 reads TGCAGCGTCTCTAGCGGGCCCTACAATGAGCAGTTCTTC.

In this sample, this clonotype turned up a few times. The gene calls are TRBV2 and TRBJ1-4; D might be TRBD1 (5 bases). The CDR3 runs to 14 residues. Looked up from germline, CDR1 is SNHLY and CDR2 is FYNNEI. V shed 3 bases and J shed 6 bases, with 11 bases lying between them. The CDR3 here is CASSDSGGYEKLFF. DNA for the CDR3: TGTGCCAGCAGTGACAGCGGGGGATATGAAAAACTGTTTTTT.

This clonotype is labeled as large. The chain is built from TRBV6-2 or TRBV6-3 and TRBJ2-5; 8 bases agree with TRBD1. Per the germline V gene, CDR1 is MNHEY and CDR2 is SVGEGT. The CDR3 covers 15 residues. V trimming: 7 bases; J trimming: 5 bases; junction bases outside the gene matches: 12. The CDR3 loop reads CASTLRQGTAETQYF. CDR3 sequence (DNA): TGTGCCAGCACTCTGAGACAGGGGACGGCCGAGACCCAGTACTTC.

This clonotype was seen many times. This chain uses TRBV6-2 or TRBV6-3 with TRBJ2-3; the D call may be TRBD1 or TRBD2 (6 bases each). Trimming took off 2 bases at V and 6 bases at J, with 15 bases between the two ends. Germline V gene sequence: CDR1 MNHEY, CDR2 SVGEGT. The CDR3 contains 15 residues. In DNA form, the CDR3 reads TGTGCCAGCAGTTACACGACTTTCGGGGGCGATACGCAGTATTTT. Amino acid sequence: CASSYTTFGGDTQYF.

The sample holds many counts of this clonotype. The J gene is TRBJ2-5, the V gene TRBV7-9; no reliable D call. Between the trimmed V and J ends, which lost 5 bases and 1 base, there was a span of 11 bases. Germline-derived CDR1 and CDR2 are SEHNR and FQNEAQ (reference sequence). This CDR3 is built from 14 residues. CDR3 sequence reads: CASSLAGFQETQYF. CDR3 DNA sequence: TGTGCCAGCAGCCTCGCTGGGTTCCAAGAGACCCAGTACTTC.

This rearrangement joins TRBV7-6 to TRBJ2-2; 9 bases line up with TRBD2. V gave up 0 bases and J gave up 2 bases; unmatched junction bases: 4. Germline loops: CDR1 SGHVS, CDR2 FNYEAQ. There are 17 residues in the CDR3. The CDR3 region has the DNA TGTGCCAGCAGCTTAGCTAGCGGGGGCCATAACACCGGGGAGCTGTTTTTT. It codes for CASSLASGGHNTGELFF.

The sample holds a few counts of this clonotype. V usage is TRBV19 and J usage is TRBJ2-7; maybe TRBD2 (5 bases). Germline V gives CDR1 LNHDA, CDR2 SQIVND (reference sequence). Deletions cut 4 bases from V and 5 bases from J, with 18 bases between. This CDR3 has 15 residues. The CDR3 coding sequence is TGTGCCAGTAGTACCTCGGGGATATTTTTCGACGAGCAGTACTTC. The encoded protein is CASSTSGIFFDEQYF.